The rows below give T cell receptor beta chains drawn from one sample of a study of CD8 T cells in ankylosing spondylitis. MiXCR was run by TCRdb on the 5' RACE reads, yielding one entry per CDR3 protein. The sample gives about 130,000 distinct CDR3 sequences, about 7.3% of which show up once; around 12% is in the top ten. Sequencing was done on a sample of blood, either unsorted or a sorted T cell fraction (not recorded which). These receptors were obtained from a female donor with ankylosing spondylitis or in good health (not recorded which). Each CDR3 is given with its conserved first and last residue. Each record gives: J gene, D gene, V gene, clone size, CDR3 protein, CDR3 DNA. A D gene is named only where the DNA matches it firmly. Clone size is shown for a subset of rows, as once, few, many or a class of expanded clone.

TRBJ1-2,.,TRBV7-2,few,CASNLPTRDYGYTF,TGTGCCAGCAATCTACCGACGAGAGACTATGGCTACACCTTC
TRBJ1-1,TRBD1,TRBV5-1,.,CASSLGQGETEAFF,TGCGCCAGCAGCTTGGGACAGGGAGAGACTGAAGCTTTCTTT
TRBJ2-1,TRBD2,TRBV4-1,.,CASSRQLAGGSYNEQFF,TGCGCCAGCAGCCGGCAACTAGCGGGGGGCTCCTACAATGAGCAGTTCTTC
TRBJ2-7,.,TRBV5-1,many,CASSLTPGSYEQYF,TGCGCCAGCAGCCTCACCCCCGGCAGTTACGAGCAGTACTTC
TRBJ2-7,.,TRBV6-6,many,CATLWGGAVEQYF,TGTGCCACCCTCTGGGGGGGGGCGGTCGAGCAGTACTTC
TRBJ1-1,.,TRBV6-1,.,CASKKPRERNTEAFF,TGTGCCAGCAAAAAACCTAGAGAGAGGAACACTGAAGCTTTCTTT
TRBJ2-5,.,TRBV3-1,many,CASSLRHNQETQYF,TGTGCCAGCAGCCTTAGACACAACCAAGAGACCCAGTACTTC
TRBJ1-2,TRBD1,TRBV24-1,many,CATSDRTGEIYGYTF,TGTGCCACCAGTGACCGGACAGGCGAAATCTATGGCTACACCTTC
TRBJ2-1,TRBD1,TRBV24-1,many,CATSGGPSGTDNEQFF,TGTGCCACCAGTGGTGGGCCCTCCGGGACAGACAATGAGCAGTTCTTC
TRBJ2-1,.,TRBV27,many,CASRSGASNYNEQFF,TGTGCCAGCAGGAGTGGGGCAAGCAATTACAATGAGCAGTTCTTC
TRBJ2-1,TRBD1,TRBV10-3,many,CAIRPTGYEQFF,TGTGCCATCAGACCGACAGGGTATGAGCAGTTCTTC
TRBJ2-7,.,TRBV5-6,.,CASSSFSTLHYEQYF,TGTGCCAGCAGCTCCTTCTCGACATTACACTACGAGCAGTACTTC
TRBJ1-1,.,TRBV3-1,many,CASSHQGTEAFF,TGTGCCAGCAGCCATCAAGGGACTGAAGCTTTCTTT
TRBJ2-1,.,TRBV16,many,CASTRSPDEQFF,TGTGCCAGCACCCGGTCCCCGGATGAGCAGTTCTTC
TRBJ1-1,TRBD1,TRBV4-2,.,CASSQPNRGLNTEAFF,TGTGCCAGCAGCCAGCCAAACAGGGGGCTGAACACTGAAGCTTTCTTT
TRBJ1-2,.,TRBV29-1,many,CSVEGGIGAYGYTF,TGCAGCGTTGAGGGCGGTATAGGAGCTTATGGCTACACCTTC
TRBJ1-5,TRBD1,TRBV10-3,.,CAGSPGTGETQHF,TGTGCCGGAAGTCCCGGGACAGGGGAAACCCAGCATTTT
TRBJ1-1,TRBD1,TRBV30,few,CACTGTGNTEAFF,TGTGCCTGTACCGGGACAGGGAACACTGAAGCTTTCTTT
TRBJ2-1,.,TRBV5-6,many,CASSDWTEEQFF,TGTGCCAGCAGCGATTGGACAGAGGAGCAGTTCTTC
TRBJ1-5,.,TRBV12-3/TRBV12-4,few,CASSLLENQPQHF,TGTGCCAGCAGTTTACTCGAGAATCAGCCCCAGCATTTT
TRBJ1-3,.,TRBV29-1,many,CSVEDGGRGNTIYF,TGCAGCGTTGAAGATGGGGGGAGAGGAAACACCATATATTTT
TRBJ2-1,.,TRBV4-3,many,CASSRELRQGHYNEQFF,TGCGCCAGCAGCCGAGAGTTAAGGCAGGGGCACTACAATGAGCAGTTCTTC
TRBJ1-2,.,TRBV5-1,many,CASSLEGGTYGYTF,TGCGCCAGCAGCTTGGAGGGCGGGACCTATGGCTACACCTTC
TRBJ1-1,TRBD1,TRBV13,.,CASSLVGTGVNTEAFF,TGTGCCAGCAGCTTAGTAGGGACAGGGGTAAACACTGAAGCTTTCTTT
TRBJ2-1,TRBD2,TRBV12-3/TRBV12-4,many,CASRGTGGGYNEQFF,TGTGCCAGCAGGGGGACTGGCGGGGGCTACAATGAGCAGTTCTTC
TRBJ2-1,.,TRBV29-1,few,CSVGNVNYYNEQFF,TGCAGCGTTGGTAATGTTAACTACTACAATGAGCAGTTCTTC
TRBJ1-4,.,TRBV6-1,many,CASSKGLDNEKLFF,TGTGCCAGCAGTAAGGGGCTAGATAATGAAAAACTGTTTTTT